One sample yielded the 10 T cell receptor beta chains listed below, sequenced in a study of T cell repertoires in cytomegalovirus infection. One entry per CDR3 protein results from TCRdb running MiXCR on the reads. The table shows about 920,000 distinct CDR3 sequences, with around 31% occurring only once. For these receptors, no antigen is known. The starting material was cultured CD8+ T cells from PBMCs, obtained from culture after CMV antigen stimulation. The receptors come from a human donor in good health (CMV status not recorded). Some clones in this sample may be carry-over from other donors' samples.

This clonotype was seen only a few times. The rearrangement joins TRBV7-8 to TRBJ2-7; D remains ambiguous. The CDR3 covers 14 residues. The germline gives CDR1 SGHVS, CDR2 FQNEAQ. Trimming cost V 1 base and J 3 bases, with 10 bases left between them. The CDR3 region has the DNA TGTGCCAGCAGCTTAGGACTTAACTTCTACGAGCAGTACTTC. This translates into CASSLGLNFYEQYF.

This clonotype came up a few times. The V and J genes are TRBV2 and TRBJ2-1; D is unresolved. The germline V gene has CDR1 SNHLY and CDR2 FYNNEI. This CDR3 has 16 amino acids. V lost 6 bases and J lost 0, with 15 bases in between. CDR3 loop: CASRGTRTGSYNEQFF. CDR3 DNA sequence: TGTGCCAGCAGGGGAACCCGGACGGGCTCCTACAATGAGCAGTTCTTC.

The rearrangement links TRBV12-3 or TRBV12-4 to TRBJ2-2, with 12 bases lining up with TRBD2. This CDR3 spans 21 amino acids. The junction had 18 bases not matched to a gene; V was cut back by 3 bases and J by 4 bases. CDR3 DNA sequence: TGTGCCAGCAGTTTCTGGCTAGCGGGGGGGCCTAGCATTCTTAGCACCGGGGAGCTGTTTTTT. It encodes CASSFWLAGGPSILSTGELFF.

This clonotype was seen only once. A read error is possible here, since a much larger clone lies one base away. The chain recombines TRBV18 with TRBJ2-7, with 7 bases matching TRBD1. Germline V CDR1 and CDR2: KGHSH, LQKENI. The CDR3 runs 13 residues. The CDR3 protein is CANSPPGGEEQYF. CDR3 DNA: TGTGCCAACTCACCACCAGGGGGTGAGGAGCAGTACTTC. The variable domain in full, with the rest retrieved from reference TRBV18 and TRBJ2-7, is NAGVMQNPRHLVRRRGQEARLRCSPMKGHSHVYWYRQLPEEGLKFMVYLQKENIIDESGMPKERFSAEFPKEGPSILRIQQVVRGDSAAYFCANSPPGGEEQYFGPGTRLTVT.

This clonotype showed up many times. The gene calls are TRBV7-3 and TRBJ2-1, with D tentatively TRBD1 (6 bases). The germline V and J ends were trimmed by 3 bases and 3 bases, with 18 bases remaining between them. CDR1 and CDR2 (germline): SGHTA, FQGTGA. The CDR3 contains 17 residues. Here the CDR3 reads CASSFRETGHLYNEQFF. Here the CDR3 DNA reads TGTGCCAGCAGCTTCCGGGAAACGGGACACCTCTACAATGAGCAGTTCTTC.

V usage is TRBV23-1 and J usage is TRBJ2-7; 8 bases match TRBD1. TRBV23-1 is an open reading frame whose function is uncertain. With 0 bases clipped from V and 3 bases from J, the junction kept 7 bases outside the gene matches. CDR3 length equals 16 residues. DNA of the CDR3: TGCGCCAGCAGTCAATCTGCAAGACAGGGGTTCTACGAGCAGTACGTC. This codes for CASSQSARQGFYEQYV.

This clonotype is a singleton in its sample. V gene TRBV6-1 combines with J gene TRBJ2-5, with D unresolved. V lost 6 bases, J lost 1 base, and 18 bases lay in between. The CDR3 has 16 residues. Looked up from germline, CDR1 is MNHNS and CDR2 is SASEGT. The CDR3 DNA sequence: TGTGCCAGCAGGCCCGCGTTTGTTCGAGTCCAAGAGACCCAGTACTTC. Encoded protein: CASRPAFVRVQETQYF.

Only a few counts were recorded for this clonotype. The rearrangement uses TRBV7-8 and TRBJ2-5; 7 nucleotides agree with TRBD1. Germline V gene data show CDR1 as SGHVS and CDR2 as FQNEAQ. Unmatched junction bases numbered 10, after V lost 6 bases and J lost 6 bases. CDR3 size: 14 residues. CDR3 sequence reads: CASRGTVSKKTQYF. The CDR3 DNA reads TGTGCCAGCAGGGGGACAGTGAGTAAGAAGACCCAGTACTTC. The variable domain in full, completed from reference TRBV7-8 and TRBJ2-5, reads GAGVSQSPRYKVAKRGQDVALRCDPISGHVSLFWYQQALGQGPEFLTYFQNEAQLDKSGLPSDRFFAERPEGSVSTLKIQRTQQEDSAVYLCASRGTVSKKTQYFGPGTRLLVL.

This clonotype was recorded a few times. The chain uses TRBV7-8 and TRBJ2-7; D gene unclear. The germline V gene has CDR1 SGHVS and CDR2 FQNEAQ. This CDR3 spans 15 amino acids. V was cut by 3 bases and J by 0 bases, with 12 bases left in between. CDR3 sequence (DNA): TGTGCCAGCAGCTTCGGTAGCCGAAGCTCCTACGAGCAGTACTTC. Amino acids: CASSFGSRSSYEQYF.

In the case of this clonotype: A much bigger clone sits one base away, suggesting this may be a read error. The chain employs TRBV12-3 or TRBV12-4 and TRBJ2-6; 8 nucleotides agree with TRBD1. The CDR3 loop spans 23 amino acids. CDR3 amino acids: CASSFRLPENRDRISSGVNVLTF. The CDR3 region has the DNA TGTGCCAGCAGTTTTCGACTCCCGGAAAACCGGGACAGGATAAGCTCTGGGGTCAACGTCCTGACTTTC.